This T cell receptor beta chain emerged from a study of identical twins. TCRdb reprocessed the 5' RACE reads via MiXCR and lists one record per CDR3 protein. The table lists hundreds of thousands of distinct CDR3 sequences, 7% of them singletons. This clonotype was recorded many times. The antigen remains unidentified. Study-wide results and limits: For monozygotic twins, models underestimated out-of-frame TCR alpha sharing. Memory repertoires showed no such pattern, whereas abundant cord blood beta clonotypes carried fewer insertions.

This CDR3 comprises 15 residues. CDR1 and CDR2 (germline): SEHNR, FQNEAQ (reference sequence). Trimming removed 1 base from V and 0 bases from J, with 9 bases in between. The sample also formed part of further work on yellow fever vaccine responses in identical twins.

The sequence was obtained from a woman under 30 in good health. Sequencing was carried out using memory (CD45RO+) T cells sorted from blood. The chain recombines TRBV7-9 with TRBJ1-1; unclear D gene. The CDR3 DNA reads as TGTGCCAGCAGCTTAGATCCGAATTTGAACACTGAAGCTTTCTTT. Amino acid sequence: CASSLDPNLNTEAFF.